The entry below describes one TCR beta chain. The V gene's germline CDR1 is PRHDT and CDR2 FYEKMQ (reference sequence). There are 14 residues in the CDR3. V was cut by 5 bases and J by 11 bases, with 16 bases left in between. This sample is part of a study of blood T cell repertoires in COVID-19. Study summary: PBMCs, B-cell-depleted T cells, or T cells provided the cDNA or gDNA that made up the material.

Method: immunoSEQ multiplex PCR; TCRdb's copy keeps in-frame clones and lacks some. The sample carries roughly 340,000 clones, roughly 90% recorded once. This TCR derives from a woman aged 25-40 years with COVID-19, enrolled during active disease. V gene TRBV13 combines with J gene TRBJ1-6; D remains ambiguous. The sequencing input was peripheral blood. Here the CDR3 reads CASSLRDLGTPLHF. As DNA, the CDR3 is TGTGCCAGCAGCCTCCGGGATTTGGGAACACCCCTCCACTTT.